This T cell receptor (beta chain) was retrieved from a study of patients and donors after allogeneic stem cell transplantation. TCRdb used MiXCR to reprocess the RT-PCR reads, holding one entry per CDR3 protein. The repertoire holds about 960,000 distinct CDR3 sequences, with 15% to 20% as singletons. The CDR3 covers 16 residues. Germline V gene sequence: CDR1 KGHSH, CDR2 LQKENI. V lost 0 bases, J lost 1 base, and 6 bases stayed unmatched. The table lists this clonotype with a few counts. The TCR comes from a human donor who was either an allogeneic HSCT recipient or a stem cell or donor lymphocyte infusion donor (not recorded which). It is not recorded whose cells these are; they may come from a transplant donor. The material sequenced was blood, either unsorted or a sorted T cell fraction (not recorded which). The chain links TRBV18 to TRBJ2-7; the match to TRBD2 covers 7 bases. In DNA, the CDR3 is TGTGCCAGCTCACCACCATCTGGGGGGGAGTCCTACGAGCAGTACTTC. Protein: CASSPPSGGESYEQYF.